The rows below give T cell receptor beta chains drawn from one sample of a study of blood T cell repertoires in COVID-19. Assay: immunoSEQ multiplex PCR; the TCRdb copy retains only in-frame clones and omits some. The data show tens of thousands of clones, about 83% seen once. Sequencing used peripheral blood. The receptors here all came from a human donor in a cohort sampled during active COVID-19. The CDR3 runs from the conserved cysteine through the conserved F or W. A D gene is named only where the DNA matches it firmly. Rows give clone size only sometimes, using once, few, many, or a class for an expanded clone.

d_gene	len	abundance	v_gene	j_gene	CDR3nt	CDR3aa
.	11	few	TRBV12-3/TRBV12-4	TRBJ1-2	TGTGCCAGCAGCCGGGGACTTGGCTACACCTTC	CASSRGLGYTF
TRBD2	17	few	TRBV9	TRBJ2-2	TGTGCCAGCAGCGTAGGAGAACTAGCGGGGCGCACCGGGGAGCTGTTTTTT	CASSVGELAGRTGELFF
.	15	.	TRBV27	TRBJ1-6	TGTGCCAGCAGTTTTAGCCGGACAGATAATTCACCCCTCCACTTT	CASSFSRTDNSPLHF
TRBD2	15	many	TRBV4-2	TRBJ2-1	TGTGCCAGCAGCCAAGACGGACTAGCGGGCAATGAGCAGTTCTTC	CASSQDGLAGNEQFF
.	13	.	TRBV5-6	TRBJ2-7	TGTGCCAGCAGCTTAGTTAGCTCCTACGAGCAGTACTTC	CASSLVSSYEQYF
.	16	.	TRBV4-3	TRBJ2-6	TGCGCCAGCAGCCAAGAGTGGGGAGCTGGGGCCAACGTCCTGACTTTC	CASSQEWGAGANVLTF
.	15	.	TRBV28	TRBJ2-1	TGTGCCAGCAGTTTGGACTCCAGAATAGGCAATGAGCAGTTCTTC	CASSLDSRIGNEQFF
.	18	.	TRBV28	TRBJ2-1	TGTGCCAGCAGTTTATTGGGTATGAGGCAGGGGATTTACAATGAGCAGTTCTTC	CASSLLGMRQGIYNEQFF
.	11	.	TRBV27	TRBJ2-7	TGTGCCAGCACTAACGGTTACGAGCAGTACTTC	CASTNGYEQYF
TRBD1	15	.	TRBV18	TRBJ2-5	TGTGCCAGCTCACGAGGGACAGGTGGTAGGGAGACCCAGTACTTC	CASSRGTGGRETQYF
TRBD1	13	.	TRBV6-5	TRBJ1-2	TGTGCCAGCAGTTACGGCAGGGGGCAAGGCTACACCTTC	CASSYGRGQGYTF
.	15	.	TRBV3-1/TRBV3-2	TRBJ2-1	TGTGCCAGCAGCCAAGCTAGAGGTACCTACAATGAGCAGTTCTTC	CASSQARGTYNEQFF
TRBD2	17	.	TRBV5-1	TRBJ2-1	TGCGCCAGCAGCTCAGGACTAGCGGGAGGGCCTTGGAATGAGCAGTTCTTC	CASSSGLAGGPWNEQFF
.	14	.	TRBV2	TRBJ2-3	TGTGCCAGCAGTGGGGTCGGGATCACAGATACGCAGTATTTT	CASSGVGITDTQYF
.	13	.	TRBV29-1	TRBJ2-2	TGCAGCGTTGAAGGGAGAGGCACCGGGGAGCTGTTTTTT	CSVEGRGTGELFF
.	15	.	TRBV27	TRBJ2-2	TGTGCCAGCAGGGCCGGACTAGGGGGCACCGGGGAGCTGTTTTTT	CASRAGLGGTGELFF
TRBD2	16	.	TRBV5-1	TRBJ2-3	TGCGCCAGCAGCTGGGGAGCGGGAGTCAGCACAGATACGCAGTATTTT	CASSWGAGVSTDTQYF
.	15	.	TRBV5-1	TRBJ2-7	TGCGCCAGCAGCTCAACCCCCGGGAGCTCCTACGAGCAGTACTTC	CASSSTPGSSYEQYF
.	11	.	TRBV19	TRBJ1-1	TGTGCCAGTAGACGGGAAACTGAAGCTTTCTTT	CASRRETEAFF
.	14	.	TRBV19	TRBJ1-3	TGTGCCAGTAGTCGAGGGCTCTCTGGAAACACCATATATTTT	CASSRGLSGNTIYF
.	14	.	TRBV4-3	TRBJ1-1	TGCGCCAGCAGCCAAGTAGCGCTGAACACTGAAGCTTTCTTT	CASSQVALNTEAFF
TRBD1	16	.	TRBV28	TRBJ1-1	TGTGCCAGCAGTTTATGGCAGGGGGGTGCGAACACTGAAGCTTTCTTT	CASSLWQGGANTEAFF
TRBD1	15	.	TRBV28	TRBJ2-5	TGTGCCAGCAGTTTACCACAGGGGGCGTTGGAGACCCAGTACTTC	CASSLPQGALETQYF
.	15	.	TRBV19	TRBJ2-2	TGTGCCAGTAGTATAGGGCAGGGGAGAACCGGGGAGCTGTTTTTT	CASSIGQGRTGELFF
.	13	few	TRBV7-2	TRBJ2-4	TGTGCCAGCAGCCCCAAGCGGAGTCATATTCAGTACTTC	CASSPKRSHIQYF
.	13	.	TRBV2	TRBJ2-5	TGTGCCAGCAGATCCACCCAGATTGAGACCCAGTACTTC	CASRSTQIETQYF
TRBD1	17	.	TRBV28	TRBJ2-6	TGTGCCAGCAGTTTACCGGACAGGTCGGTTGGGGCCAACGTCCTGACTTTC	CASSLPDRSVGANVLTF
TRBD1	14	few	TRBV25-1	TRBJ1-2	TGTGCCAGCAGTGGAGGGACAGGGATCAGCGGCTACACCTTC	CASSGGTGISGYTF
.	13	once	TRBV18	TRBJ2-3	TGTGCCAGCTCACCAGGGGCCAGGGGTACGCAGTATTTT	CASSPGARGTQYF
TRBD2	16	.	TRBV4-1	TRBJ2-1	TGCGCCAGCAGCCAAGAGGCTAGCGGGATCTACAATGAGCAGTTCTTC	CASSQEASGIYNEQFF
.	11	.	TRBV28	TRBJ2-7	TGTGCCAGCAGTTTGAGGGCCGAGCAGTACTTC	CASSLRAEQYF
TRBD1	15	.	TRBV28	TRBJ2-7	TGTGCCAGCAGAAACCGGGACAGCCCGTACTACGAGCAGTACTTC	CASRNRDSPYYEQYF
TRBD2	15	.	TRBV7-9	TRBJ2-2	TGTGCCAGCAGCAAAACCCTAGCGGGGACCGGGGAGCTGTTTTTT	CASSKTLAGTGELFF
TRBD1	15	.	TRBV24-1	TRBJ2-3	TGTGCCACCAGGGGCCACAGGGGCGGTACAGATACGCAGTATTTT	CATRGHRGGTDTQYF
TRBD1	14	.	TRBV4-1	TRBJ2-5	TGCGCCAGCAGCCAGGGGACAGGGAGAGAGACCCAGTACTTC	CASSQGTGRETQYF
TRBD1	13	.	TRBV30	TRBJ2-6	TGTGCCGGACAGGGGTCTGGGGCCAACGTCCTGACTTTC	CAGQGSGANVLTF
.	16	.	TRBV6-1	TRBJ1-5	TGTGCCAGCAGTGAAGCTCTGGGACTAGGCAATCAGCCCCAGCATTTT	CASSEALGLGNQPQHF
TRBD1	17	.	TRBV24-1	TRBJ2-4	TGTGCCACCAGTGACACCTACAGGGGTTTTGCCAAAAACATTCAGTACTTC	CATSDTYRGFAKNIQYF
TRBD2	16	.	TRBV10-3	TRBJ2-3	TGTGCCATCAAGCCCCAAGCGGGAGAGGGCACAGATACGCAGTATTTT	CAIKPQAGEGTDTQYF
.	12	.	TRBV28	TRBJ1-3	TGTGGAGCCCGGAGCTCTGGAAACACCATATATTTT	CGARSSGNTIYF
.	18	.	TRBV24-1	TRBJ2-1	TGTGCCACCAGTGACCCCGCCGCCTCGACATTCTCCTACAATGAGCAGTTCTTC	CATSDPAASTFSYNEQFF
.	15	.	TRBV7-2	TRBJ1-3	TGTGCCAGCAGTTTCTCCGGGACAAGTGGAAACACCATATATTTT	CASSFSGTSGNTIYF
TRBD2	15	.	TRBV3-1/TRBV3-2	TRBJ2-5	TGTGCCAGCAGCCAACCTGCTAGCGGAGTAGCGGCCCAGTACTTC	CASSQPASGVAAQYF
TRBD2	13	.	TRBV7-7	TRBJ2-5	TGTGCTAGCAGCCCGAGCGGGAGGGAGACCCAGTACTTC	CASSPSGRETQYF
TRBD2	16	.	TRBV4-1	TRBJ2-1	TGCGCCAGCAGCCAAGAAAGCGGGAGGAACGTGAATGAGCAGTTCTTC	CASSQESGRNVNEQFF
TRBD1	16	.	TRBV7-2	TRBJ2-5	TGTGCCAGCAGCTTGACAGGGGGCGCGTATTCAGAGACCCAGTACTTC	CASSLTGGAYSETQYF
.	16	.	TRBV28	TRBJ1-2	TGTGCCAGCAGTTTAGGGATGAAGGGGGTTAACTATGGCTACACCTTC	CASSLGMKGVNYGYTF
.	13	once	TRBV7-3	TRBJ2-7	TGTGCCAGCAGCTACTCCCCCATCGCCGAGCAGTACTTC	CASSYSPIAEQYF
.	15	.	TRBV11-2	TRBJ2-7	TGTGCCAGCAGCCGCCTCGTGGGGAGCTCCTACGAGCAGTACTTC	CASSRLVGSSYEQYF
.	12	.	TRBV29-1	TRBJ1-1	TGCAGCGTGGACTCGGTGGGCGTTGAAGCTTTCTTT	CSVDSVGVEAFF
TRBD2	13	.	TRBV6-5	TRBJ2-1	TGTGCCGACCTTTGGGGAGGGCCTGATGAGCAGTTCTTC	CADLWGGPDEQFF
.	13	.	TRBV7-2	TRBJ1-2	TGTGCCAGCAGCCAACAGTCTAACTATGGCTACACCTTC	CASSQQSNYGYTF
TRBD2	14	.	TRBV6-5	TRBJ2-1	TGTGCCAGCAGACGGACTAGCTCGGGCAATGAGCAGTTCTTC	CASRRTSSGNEQFF
TRBD2	15	.	TRBV6-2/TRBV6-3	TRBJ2-3	TGTGCCAGCAGTCACCAAGCGGGGTACACAGATACGCAGTATTTT	CASSHQAGYTDTQYF